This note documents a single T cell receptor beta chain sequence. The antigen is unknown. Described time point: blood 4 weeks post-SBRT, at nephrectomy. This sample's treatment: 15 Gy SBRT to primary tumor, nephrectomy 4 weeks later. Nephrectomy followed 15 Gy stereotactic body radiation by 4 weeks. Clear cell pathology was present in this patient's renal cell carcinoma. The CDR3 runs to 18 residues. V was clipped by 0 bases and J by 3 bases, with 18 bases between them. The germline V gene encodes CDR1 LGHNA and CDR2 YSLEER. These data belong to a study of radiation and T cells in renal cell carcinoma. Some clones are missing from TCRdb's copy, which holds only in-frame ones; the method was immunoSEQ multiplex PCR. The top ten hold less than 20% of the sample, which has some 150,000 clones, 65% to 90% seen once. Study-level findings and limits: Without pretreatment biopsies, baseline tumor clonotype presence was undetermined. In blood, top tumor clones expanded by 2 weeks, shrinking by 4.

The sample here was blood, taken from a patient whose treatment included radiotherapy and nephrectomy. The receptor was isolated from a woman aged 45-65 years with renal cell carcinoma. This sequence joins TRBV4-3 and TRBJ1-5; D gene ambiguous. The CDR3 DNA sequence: TGCGCCAGCAGCCAAGATTTCCGGCCCACGAGCAACAATCAGCCCCAGCATTTT. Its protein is CASSQDFRPTSNNQPQHF.